This record looks at one T cell receptor (beta chain) sequence and its context. Antigen: not known. The data belong to a study of monozygotic twins with cystic fibrosis. Whole-study context: Library input was three micrograms of fragmented DNA, with approximately 16 PCR cycles.

General observations from the study: V usage most resembled the co-twin in 13 of 16 pairs. Monozygotic CF twins shared more identical nucleotide clonotypes than unrelated patients. The repertoire was suggested to be naive-dominated, clonality median around 0.01.

Profiled with immunoSEQ multiplex PCR; TCRdb holds only in-frame clones, not every one. This sample carries around 35,000 clones, roughly 84% of them seen once, and the ten largest clones take about 1.8%. The CDR3 length is 16 residues. In germline, CDR1 is GTSNPN, CDR2 SVGIG (reference sequence). Trimming took 0 bases from V and 2 from J, leaving 14 bases between them. Sequencing was performed on blood. The TCR originated in a girl aged 2 to 9 with cystic fibrosis. The chain links TRBV30 to TRBJ1-5, with no clear D. CDR3 nucleotide sequence: TGTGCCTGGAGTGTATCCCGTGGATTTGGCAATCAGCCCCAGCATTTT. Translation: CAWSVSRGFGNQPQHF.